This T cell receptor beta chain was sequenced in a study of T cells after yellow fever vaccination. TCRdb reprocessed the 5' RACE reads via MiXCR and lists one record per CDR3 protein. The sample shows more than 50,000 distinct CDR3 sequences, around 5.4% of them seen only once. Trimming removed 3 bases at V and 2 bases at J, with 20 bases between. The length of the CDR3 is 16 residues. CDR1 SQVTM and CDR2 ANQGSEA come from the germline V gene. This clonotype was seen repeatedly, ten times or more. Broader study findings: Although the secondary response was weaker, it peaked faster, at day 5 versus 15. Clonotypes shared by both compartments, CD4 and CD8, made up a small share. Day 0 sorted memory subsets lacked detectable levels of almost all vaccine-responding clonotypes. Researchers cautioned that FACS-sorted repertoires could harbor abundant clonotypes contaminating from the bulk population.

V usage is TRBV29-1 and J usage is TRBJ2-7, with D possibly matching TRBD2 (7 bases). The TCR comes from a man aged 18 to 35 who received the YFV17D yellow fever vaccine. The sample in question was PBMCs, either bulk or a sorted T-cell subset (CD4+, CD8+, memory, or dextramer-sorted; not recorded which), obtained on the day of the yellow fever booster vaccination. The CDR3 nucleotides read TGCAGCGTTGATGGGGTTGAACCGGGGGGCCCCTACGAGCAGTACTTC. Its protein is CSVDGVEPGGPYEQYF.